This TCR beta chain was profiled in a study of shared clonotypes between healthy human individuals. Background on the study: The cohort comprised a couple of women and a few men. Their ages spanned 18 to 49 years. Each donor contributed plates that comprised three CD4 naive, three CD4 memory, two CD8 naive and one CD8 memory.

Trimming at V came to 2 bases and at J to 5 bases, leaving 2 bases not matched to a gene. This CDR3 comprises 13 residues. Per germline, CDR1 MNHEY and CDR2 SVGAGI. At a deep level, the assay was run. In the original processing: Owing to the provision of junction-only sequences devoid of quality scores by immunoSEQ, filtering differed. Assay used: immunoSEQ multiplex PCR; TCRdb lists only in-frame clones, some missing. The D gene and trimming were derived from the DNA, and the V and J assignments and clone size from that table. The data contain over a million clones, around 74% of them singletons. What was sequenced was memory CD4+ T cells sorted from blood. As to subset: CD45RA-negative fraction. The TCR sequence derives from a man younger than 35 in good health. The gene calls are TRBV6-5 and TRBJ2-5; 7 bases fit TRBD1. The CDR3 spells CASSYTGVETQYF. The CDR3 DNA reads as TGTGCCAGCAGTTACACAGGGGTGGAGACCCAGTACTTC.